Listed below are T cell receptor beta chains from one sample, sequenced in a study of CD8+ T cells in alopecia areata. Produced via immunoSEQ multiplex PCR; TCRdb's table is partial and in-frame only. The repertoire includes over 150,000 clones, approximately 59% of them detected once, and about 15% sits in the top ten. The material was CD4+ T cells sorted from blood, obtained at week 0. These receptors came from a human donor with alopecia areata. CDR3s include the opening cysteine and the closing phenylalanine or tryptophan. D genes are given only for firm matches. A clone size is listed for some rows: how often the clone was seen (once, few, many), or a class if it is expanded.

j_call d_call clone_size v_call cdr3_aa cdr3_nt
TRBJ1-5 - few TRBV2 CASSAERQVSNQPQHF TGTGCCAGCAGTGCCGAGCGACAGGTTAGCAATCAGCCCCAGCATTTT
TRBJ2-3 TRBD1 - TRBV29-1 CSVRGAGTGGPDTQYF TGCAGCGTTAGAGGGGCGGGGACAGGGGGTCCAGATACGCAGTATTTT
TRBJ2-2 - - TRBV6-1 CASSVTGREELFF TGTGCCAGCAGTGTGACAGGCCGGGAGGAGCTGTTTTTT
TRBJ1-2 - - TRBV7-9 CASSLRGPTNYGYTF TGTGCCAGCAGCTTAAGGGGTCCAACTAACTATGGCTACACCTTC
TRBJ1-2 - few TRBV19 CASAKTDNYGYTF TGTGCCAGTGCCAAAACAGACAACTATGGCTACACCTTC
TRBJ1-2 TRBD1 - TRBV6-5 CARGKDRVCYGYTF TGTGCCAGAGGGAAAGACAGGGTTTGCTATGGCTACACCTTC
TRBJ1-1 - - TRBV29-1 CSVGEGGWNTEAFF TGCAGCGTTGGGGAGGGTGGTTGGAACACTGAAGCTTTCTTT
TRBJ2-2 - few TRBV2 CASSWTTNTGELFF TGTGCCAGCAGTTGGACTACAAACACCGGGGAGCTGTTTTTT
TRBJ1-1 - - TRBV5-6 CASSLYRAEAFF TGTGCCAGCAGCTTGTATCGAGCTGAAGCTTTCTTT
TRBJ2-3 TRBD2 - TRBV9 CASSEGLGSDTQYF TGTGCCAGCAGCGAGGGACTAGGTTCAGATACGCAGTATTTT
TRBJ2-6 - once TRBV29-1 CSVESQPGANVLTF TGCAGCGTTGAATCACAACCGGGGGCCAACGTCCTGACTTTC
TRBJ2-1 TRBD1 - TRBV6-6 CASSHRDRGRREQFF TGTGCCAGCAGTCACCGGGACAGGGGGCGCCGGGAGCAGTTCTTC
TRBJ2-7 - - TRBV27 CASSPTPWEQYF TGTGCCAGCAGTCCCACGCCCTGGGAGCAGTACTTC
TRBJ2-3 - few TRBV11-3 CASTLSPYSTDTQYF TGTGCCAGCACCCTCTCGCCCTACAGCACAGATACGCAGTATTTT
TRBJ1-6 - - TRBV18 CASSPDGDNSPLHF TGTGCCAGCTCTCCGGACGGAGATAATTCACCCCTCCACTTT